Included here is one TCR beta chain sequence, with context. The target antigen is unknown. Focal radiation with ipilimumab CTLA-4 blockade was given to patients with chemo-refractory metastatic non-small-cell lung cancer. Assay: immunoSEQ multiplex PCR; the TCRdb copy retains only in-frame clones and omits some. The sample consists of 50,000 to 70,000 clones, about 80% of them appearing once. The sample originates from a study of radiotherapy plus CTLA-4 blockade in lung cancer. Study-wide context: With 31% of patients having disease control, objective responses were seen in roughly 18%.

General observations from the study: Early clonal dynamics of blood T cells, together with interferon-beta, were reported as the best response predictor.

The length of the CDR3 is 14 residues. The V gene end was trimmed by 3 bases and the J gene end by 6 bases; junction bases not matched to a gene: 5. From germline, CDR1 is SGDLS and CDR2 YYNGEE. The TCR comes from a human donor with non-small cell lung cancer whose response to radiotherapy plus ipilimumab could not be evaluated. V usage is TRBV9 and J usage is TRBJ2-5; 10 bases are a match to TRBD1. This specimen was peripheral blood, taken from a patient treated with radiotherapy plus ipilimumab. The CDR3 DNA sequence: TGTGCCAGCAGCGCCGGACAGGGGGGAAAGACCCAGTACTTC. It specifies CASSAGQGGKTQYF. Full variable domain (missing parts from reference TRBV9 and TRBJ2-5): DSGVTQTPKHLITATGQRVTLRCSPRSGDLSVYWYQQSLDQGLQFLIQYYNGEERAKGNILERFSAQQFPDLHSELNLSSLELGDSALYFCASSAGQGGKTQYFGPGTRLLVL.